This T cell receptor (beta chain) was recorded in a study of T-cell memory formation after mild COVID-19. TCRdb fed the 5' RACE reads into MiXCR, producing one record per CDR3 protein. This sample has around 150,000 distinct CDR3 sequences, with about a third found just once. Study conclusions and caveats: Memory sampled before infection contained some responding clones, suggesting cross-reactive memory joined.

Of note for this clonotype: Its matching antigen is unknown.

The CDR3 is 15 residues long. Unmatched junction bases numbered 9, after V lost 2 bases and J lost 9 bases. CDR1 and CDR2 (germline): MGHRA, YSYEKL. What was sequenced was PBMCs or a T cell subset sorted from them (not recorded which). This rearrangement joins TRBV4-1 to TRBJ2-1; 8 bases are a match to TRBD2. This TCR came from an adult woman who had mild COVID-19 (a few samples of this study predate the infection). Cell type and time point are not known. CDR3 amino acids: CASSQPRDRGGEQFF. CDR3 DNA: TGCGCCAGCAGCCAACCCCGGGACCGGGGGGGTGAGCAGTTCTTC.